The T cell receptor beta chain under discussion was sequenced for a study of CD8+ T cells in alopecia areata. As the sequencing template, cDNA was produced by extracting RNA and reverse transcribing it. Clones were sequenced by immunoSEQ multiplex PCR, and TCRdb holds only the in-frame ones, with some missing. The repertoire holds approximately 280,000 clones, with 55% to 75% as singletons. The treatment was: oral pan-JAK inhibitor, 5-10 mg twice daily. There are 11 residues in the CDR3. Trimming pared 4 bases from V and 10 bases from J, leaving 14 bases between. Germline CDR1 and CDR2: SQVTM and ANQGSEA.

The chain combines TRBV29-1 with TRBJ2-7, with D perhaps TRBD1 or TRBD2 (5 bases each). The source was CD4+ T cells sorted from blood, collected at week 24, from a patient treated with tofacitinib. This clonotype was sampled from a human donor with alopecia areata. CDR3 region: CSVAVGTGQYF. The DNA of the CDR3 is TGCAGCGTTGCGGTGGGGACCGGACAGTACTTC.